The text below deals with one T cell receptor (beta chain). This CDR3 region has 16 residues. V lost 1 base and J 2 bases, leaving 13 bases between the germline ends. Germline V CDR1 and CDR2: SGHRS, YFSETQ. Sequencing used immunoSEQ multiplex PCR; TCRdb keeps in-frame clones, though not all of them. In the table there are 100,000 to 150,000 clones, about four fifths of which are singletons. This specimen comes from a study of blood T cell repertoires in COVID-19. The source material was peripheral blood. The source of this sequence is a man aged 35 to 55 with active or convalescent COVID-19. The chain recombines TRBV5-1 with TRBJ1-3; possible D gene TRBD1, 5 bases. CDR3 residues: CASSLMDTRAGNTIYF. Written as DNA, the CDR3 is TGCGCCAGCAGCTTGATGGACACCAGGGCTGGAAACACCATATATTTT.